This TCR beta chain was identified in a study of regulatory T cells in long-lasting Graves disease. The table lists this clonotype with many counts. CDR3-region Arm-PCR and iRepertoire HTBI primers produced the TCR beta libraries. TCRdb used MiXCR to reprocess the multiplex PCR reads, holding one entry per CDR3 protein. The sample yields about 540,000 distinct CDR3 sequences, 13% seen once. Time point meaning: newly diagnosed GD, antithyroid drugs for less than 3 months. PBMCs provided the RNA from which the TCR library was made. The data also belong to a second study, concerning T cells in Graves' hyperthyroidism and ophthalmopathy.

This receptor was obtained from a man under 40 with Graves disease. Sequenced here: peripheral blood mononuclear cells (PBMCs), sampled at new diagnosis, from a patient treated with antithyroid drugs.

DNA of the CDR3: TGTGCCAGCAGTTTAAACAGGAAGGGGAACACTGAAGCTTTCTTT. Translating gives CASSLNRKGNTEAFF. This chain uses TRBV27 with TRBJ1-1; a weak D match, TRBD1 (5 bases). Germline CDR1 reads MNHEY; CDR2 reads SMNVEV (reference sequence). The CDR3 loop spans 15 amino acids. V lost 2 bases to trimming and J lost 1 base, with 11 bases between them.